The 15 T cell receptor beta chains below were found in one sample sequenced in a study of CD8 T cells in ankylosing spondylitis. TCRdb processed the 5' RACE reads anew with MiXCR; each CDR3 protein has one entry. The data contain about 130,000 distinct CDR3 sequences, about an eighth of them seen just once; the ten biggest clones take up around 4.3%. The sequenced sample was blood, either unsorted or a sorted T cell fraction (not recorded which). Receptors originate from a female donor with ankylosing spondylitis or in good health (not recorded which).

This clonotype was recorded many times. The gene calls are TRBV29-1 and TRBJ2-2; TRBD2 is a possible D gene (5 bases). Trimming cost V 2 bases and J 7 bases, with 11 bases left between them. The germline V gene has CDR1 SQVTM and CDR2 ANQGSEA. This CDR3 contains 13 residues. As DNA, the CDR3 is TGCAGCGTTGAATCGGGATATGACGGGGAGCTGTTTTTT. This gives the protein CSVESGYDGELFF.

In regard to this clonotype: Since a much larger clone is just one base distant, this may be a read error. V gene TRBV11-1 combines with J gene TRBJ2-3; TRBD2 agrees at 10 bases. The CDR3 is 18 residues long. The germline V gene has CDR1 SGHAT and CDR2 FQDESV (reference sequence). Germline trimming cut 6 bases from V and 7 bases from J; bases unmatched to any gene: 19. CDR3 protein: CASSQRQREGLGGHTQYF. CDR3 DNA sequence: TGTGCCAGCAGTCAACGACAGCGGGAGGGCCTAGGAGGACATACGCAGTATTTT.

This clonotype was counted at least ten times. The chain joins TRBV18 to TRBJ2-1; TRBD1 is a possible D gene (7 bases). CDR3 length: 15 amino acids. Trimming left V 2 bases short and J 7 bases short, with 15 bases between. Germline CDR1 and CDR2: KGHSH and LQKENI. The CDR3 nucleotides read TGTGCCAGCTCACCAAGGGCAGGGGGGCTTAATGAGCAGTTCTTC. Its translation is CASSPRAGGLNEQFF.

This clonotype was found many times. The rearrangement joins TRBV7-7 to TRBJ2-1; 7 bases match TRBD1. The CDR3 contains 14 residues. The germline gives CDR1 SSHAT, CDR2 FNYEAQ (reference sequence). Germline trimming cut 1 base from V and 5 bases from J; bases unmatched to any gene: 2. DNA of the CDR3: TGTGCCAGCAGCTTAGGGGACAGTAACAATGAGCAGTTCTTC. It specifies CASSLGDSNNEQFF.

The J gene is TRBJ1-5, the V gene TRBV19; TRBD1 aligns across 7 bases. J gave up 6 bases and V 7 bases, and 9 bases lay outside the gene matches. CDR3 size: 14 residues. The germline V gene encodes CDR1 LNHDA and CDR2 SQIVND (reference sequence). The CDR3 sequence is CASKGTGEVQPQHF. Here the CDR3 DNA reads TGTGCCAGTAAAGGAACAGGGGAGGTTCAGCCCCAGCATTTT.

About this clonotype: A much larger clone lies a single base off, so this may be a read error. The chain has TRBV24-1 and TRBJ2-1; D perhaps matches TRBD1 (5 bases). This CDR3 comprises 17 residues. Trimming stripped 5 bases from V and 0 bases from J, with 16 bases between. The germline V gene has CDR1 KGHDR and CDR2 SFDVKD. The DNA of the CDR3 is TGTGCCACCAGTGGCTCGGCCGGACACCTCTCCTACAATGAGCAGTTCTTC. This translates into CATSGSAGHLSYNEQFF.

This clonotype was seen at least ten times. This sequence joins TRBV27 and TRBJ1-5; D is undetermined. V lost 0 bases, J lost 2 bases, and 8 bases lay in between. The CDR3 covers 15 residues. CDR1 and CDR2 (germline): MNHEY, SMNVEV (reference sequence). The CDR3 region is CASSLSNGGNQPQHF. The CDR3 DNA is TGTGCCAGCAGTTTATCGAACGGGGGCAATCAGCCCCAGCATTTT.

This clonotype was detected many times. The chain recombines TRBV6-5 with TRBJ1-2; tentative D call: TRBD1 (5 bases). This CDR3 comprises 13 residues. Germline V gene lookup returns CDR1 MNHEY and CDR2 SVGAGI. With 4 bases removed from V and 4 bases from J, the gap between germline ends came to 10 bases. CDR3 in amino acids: CASSSGPRYGYTF. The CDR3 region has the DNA TGTGCCAGCAGTTCGGGACCCCGCTATGGCTACACCTTC.

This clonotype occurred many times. This CDR3 reads CASSQAGTRNHEQFF. The CDR3 DNA reads TGTGCCAGCAGCCAAGCCGGGACTAGAAACCATGAGCAGTTCTTC. The V gene is TRBV3-1, the J gene TRBJ2-1; 8 bases map to TRBD2. The CDR3 length is 15 residues. Looked up from germline, CDR1 is LGHDT and CDR2 is YNNKEL (reference sequence). V was clipped by 1 base and J by 8 bases; unmatched bases: 7.

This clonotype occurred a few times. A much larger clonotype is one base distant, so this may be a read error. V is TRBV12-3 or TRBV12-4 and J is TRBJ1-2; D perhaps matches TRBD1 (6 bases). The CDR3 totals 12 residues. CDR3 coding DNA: TGTGCCAGCAGACCGGGGGGCTCTGGCGACACCTTC. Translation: CASRPGGSGDTF.

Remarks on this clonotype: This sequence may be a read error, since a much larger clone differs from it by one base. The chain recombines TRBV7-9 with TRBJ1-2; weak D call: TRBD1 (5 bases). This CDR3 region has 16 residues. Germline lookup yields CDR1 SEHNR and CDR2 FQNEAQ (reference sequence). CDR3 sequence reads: CAGSPGWGEANYGYTF. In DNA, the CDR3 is TGTGCCGGCAGCCCGGGATGGGGGGAAGCTAACTATGGCTACACCTTC.

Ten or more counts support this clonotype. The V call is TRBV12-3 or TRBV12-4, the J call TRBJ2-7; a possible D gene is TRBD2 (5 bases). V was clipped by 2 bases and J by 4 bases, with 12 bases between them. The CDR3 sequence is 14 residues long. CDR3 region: CASSLRGKRYEQYF. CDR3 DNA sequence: TGTGCCAGCAGTTTAAGAGGGAAAAGGTACGAGCAGTACTTC.

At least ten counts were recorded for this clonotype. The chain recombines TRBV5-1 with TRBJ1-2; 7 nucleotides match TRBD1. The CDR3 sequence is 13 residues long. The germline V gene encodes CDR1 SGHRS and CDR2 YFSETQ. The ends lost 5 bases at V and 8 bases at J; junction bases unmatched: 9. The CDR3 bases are TGCGCCAGCAGATCCCGACAGGGTAACGGCTACACCTTC. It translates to CASRSRQGNGYTF.

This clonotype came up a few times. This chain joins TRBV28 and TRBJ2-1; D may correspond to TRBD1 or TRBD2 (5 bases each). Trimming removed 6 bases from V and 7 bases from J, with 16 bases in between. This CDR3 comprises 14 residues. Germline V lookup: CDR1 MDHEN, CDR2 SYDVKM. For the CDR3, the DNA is TGTGCCAGCAGCCTCCCCGGGGCCGTGAATGAGCAGTTCTTC. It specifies CASSLPGAVNEQFF.

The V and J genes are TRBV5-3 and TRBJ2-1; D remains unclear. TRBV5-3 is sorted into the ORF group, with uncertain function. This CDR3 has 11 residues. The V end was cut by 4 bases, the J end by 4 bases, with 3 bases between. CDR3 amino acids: CARSVYNEQFF. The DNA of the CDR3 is TGTGCCAGAAGCGTATACAATGAGCAGTTCTTC.